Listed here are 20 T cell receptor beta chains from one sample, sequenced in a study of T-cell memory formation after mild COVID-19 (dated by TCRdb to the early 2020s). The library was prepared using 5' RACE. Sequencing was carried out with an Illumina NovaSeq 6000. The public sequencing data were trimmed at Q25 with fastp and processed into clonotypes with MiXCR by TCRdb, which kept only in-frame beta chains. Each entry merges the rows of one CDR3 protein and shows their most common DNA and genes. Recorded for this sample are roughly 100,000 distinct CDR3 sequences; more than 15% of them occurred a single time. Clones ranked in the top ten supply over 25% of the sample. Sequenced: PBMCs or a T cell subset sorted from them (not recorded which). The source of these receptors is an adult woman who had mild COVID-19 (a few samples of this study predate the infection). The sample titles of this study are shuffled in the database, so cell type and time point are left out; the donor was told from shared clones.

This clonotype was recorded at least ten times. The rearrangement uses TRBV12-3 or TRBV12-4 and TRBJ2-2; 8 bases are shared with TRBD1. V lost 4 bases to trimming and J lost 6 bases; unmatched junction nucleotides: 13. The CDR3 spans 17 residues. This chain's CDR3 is CASSSSGQGVYAGELFF. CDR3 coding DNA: TGTGCCAGCAGTTCAAGTGGACAGGGAGTCTATGCCGGGGAGCTGTTTTTT.

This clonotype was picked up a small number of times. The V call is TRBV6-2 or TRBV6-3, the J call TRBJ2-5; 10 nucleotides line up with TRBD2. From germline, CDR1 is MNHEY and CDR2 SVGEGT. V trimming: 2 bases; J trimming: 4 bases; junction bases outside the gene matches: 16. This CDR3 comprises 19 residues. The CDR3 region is CASSYPRGASGSFVETQYF. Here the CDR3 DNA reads TGTGCCAGCAGTTACCCCCGAGGCGCTAGCGGGAGTTTTGTAGAGACCCAGTACTTC.

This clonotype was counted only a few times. The CDR3: CASSSPREGPRRDTQYF. As DNA, the CDR3 is TGTGCCAGCAGCTCGCCTAGAGAAGGTCCCCGAAGGGATACGCAGTATTTT. This chain connects TRBV7-9 to TRBJ2-3; the D is unclear. V lost 4 bases, J lost 6 bases, and 23 bases lay in between. The CDR3 sequence is 17 residues long. Per the germline V gene, CDR1 is SEHNR and CDR2 is FQNEAQ (reference sequence).

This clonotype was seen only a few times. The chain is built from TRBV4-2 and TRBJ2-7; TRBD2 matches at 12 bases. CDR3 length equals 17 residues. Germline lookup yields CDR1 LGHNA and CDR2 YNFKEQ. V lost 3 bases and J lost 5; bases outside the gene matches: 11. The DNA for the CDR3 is TGTGCCAGCAGCCAGCAGACTAGCGGGAGCAATCTAGACGAGCAGTACTTC. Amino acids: CASSQQTSGSNLDEQYF.

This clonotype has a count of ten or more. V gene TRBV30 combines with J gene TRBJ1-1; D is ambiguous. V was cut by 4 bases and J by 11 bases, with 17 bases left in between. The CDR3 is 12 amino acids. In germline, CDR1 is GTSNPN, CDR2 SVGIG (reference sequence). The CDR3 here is CAWTESREWAFF. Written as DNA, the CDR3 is TGTGCCTGGACCGAAAGCCGCGAATGGGCTTTCTTT.

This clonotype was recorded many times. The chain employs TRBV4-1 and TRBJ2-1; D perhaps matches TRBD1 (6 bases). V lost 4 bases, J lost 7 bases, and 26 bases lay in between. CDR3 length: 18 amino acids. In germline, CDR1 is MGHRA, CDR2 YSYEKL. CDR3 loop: CASSPPGHRDALSNEQFF. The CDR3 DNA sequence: TGCGCCAGCAGCCCCCCGGGACACCGGGACGCCTTATCTAATGAGCAGTTCTTC.

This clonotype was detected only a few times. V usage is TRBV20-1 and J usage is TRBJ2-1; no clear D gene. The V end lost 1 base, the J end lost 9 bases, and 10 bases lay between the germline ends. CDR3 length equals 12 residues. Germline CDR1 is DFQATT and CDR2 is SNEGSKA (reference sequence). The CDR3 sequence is CSARVRSGEQFF. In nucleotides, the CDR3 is TGCAGTGCTAGAGTAAGGTCGGGTGAGCAGTTCTTC.

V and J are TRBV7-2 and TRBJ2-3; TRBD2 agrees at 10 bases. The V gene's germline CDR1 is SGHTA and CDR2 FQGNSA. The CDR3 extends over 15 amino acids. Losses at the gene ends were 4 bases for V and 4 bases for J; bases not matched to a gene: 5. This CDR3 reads CASSSLAGAPDTQYF. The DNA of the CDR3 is TGTGCCAGCAGCTCCCTAGCGGGAGCCCCAGATACGCAGTATTTT. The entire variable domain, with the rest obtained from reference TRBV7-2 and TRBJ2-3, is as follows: GAGVSQSPSNKVTEKGKDVELRCDPISGHTALYWYRQSLGQGLEFLIYFQGNSAPDKSGLPSDRFSAERTGGSVSTLTIQRTQQEDSAVYLCASSSLAGAPDTQYFGPGTRLTVL.

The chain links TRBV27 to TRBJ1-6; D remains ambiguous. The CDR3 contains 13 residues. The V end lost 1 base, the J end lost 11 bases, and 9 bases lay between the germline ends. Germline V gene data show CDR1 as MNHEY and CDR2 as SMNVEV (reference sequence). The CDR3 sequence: CASSLLGFPPLHF. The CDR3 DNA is TGTGCCAGCAGTTTATTGGGTTTTCCACCCCTCCACTTT.

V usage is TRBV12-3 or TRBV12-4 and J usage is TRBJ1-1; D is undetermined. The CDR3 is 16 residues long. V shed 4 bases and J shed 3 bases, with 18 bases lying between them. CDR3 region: CASSSSSPRTDTEAFF. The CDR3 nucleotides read TGTGCCAGCAGTTCGAGTTCACCGCGTACTGACACTGAAGCTTTCTTT.

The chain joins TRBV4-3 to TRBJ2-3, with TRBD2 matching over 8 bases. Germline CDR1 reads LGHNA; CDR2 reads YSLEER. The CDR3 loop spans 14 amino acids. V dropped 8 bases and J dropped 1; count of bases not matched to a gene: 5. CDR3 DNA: TGCGCCAGCCGAGCGGGAGATGGCACAGATACGCAGTATTTT. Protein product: CASRAGDGTDTQYF.

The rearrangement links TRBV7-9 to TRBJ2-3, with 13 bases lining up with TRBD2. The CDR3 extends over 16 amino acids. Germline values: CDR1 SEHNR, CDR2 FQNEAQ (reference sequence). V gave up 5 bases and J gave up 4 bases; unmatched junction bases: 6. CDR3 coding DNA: TGTGCCAGCAGCAGCACTAGCGGGAGGGGTCCAGATACGCAGTATTTT. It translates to CASSSTSGRGPDTQYF.

For the CDR3, the DNA is TGTGCCAGCAGCTTTGGGGCGGGGGCAGGGCGGGAGCAGTTCTTC. As protein: CASSFGAGAGREQFF. The rearrangement uses TRBV7-2 and TRBJ2-1; possibly TRBD2 for D (7 bases). The ends were cut back, 3 bases at V and 10 bases at J, with 19 bases in the middle. CDR1 and CDR2 (germline): SGHTA, FQGNSA. CDR3 length equals 15 residues.

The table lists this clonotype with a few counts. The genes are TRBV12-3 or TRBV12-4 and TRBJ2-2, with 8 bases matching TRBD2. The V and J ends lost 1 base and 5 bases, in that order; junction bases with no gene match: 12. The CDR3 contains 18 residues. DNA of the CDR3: TGTGCCAGCAGTTTAGAGGGACTAGGAAGTATTTTGACCGGGGAGCTGTTTTTT. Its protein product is CASSLEGLGSILTGELFF.

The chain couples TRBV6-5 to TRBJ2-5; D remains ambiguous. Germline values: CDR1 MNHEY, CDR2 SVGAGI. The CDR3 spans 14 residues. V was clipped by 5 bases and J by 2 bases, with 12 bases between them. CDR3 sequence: CASSPTTLQETQYF. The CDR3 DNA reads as TGTGCCAGCAGTCCCACGACTTTACAAGAGACCCAGTACTTC.

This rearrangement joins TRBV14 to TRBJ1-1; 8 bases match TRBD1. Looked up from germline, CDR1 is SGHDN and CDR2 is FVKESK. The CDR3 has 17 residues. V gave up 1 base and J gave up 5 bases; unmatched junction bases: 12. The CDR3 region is CASSQGGLYRGETEAFF. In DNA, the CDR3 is TGTGCCAGCAGCCAAGGGGGATTATACAGGGGGGAGACTGAAGCTTTCTTT. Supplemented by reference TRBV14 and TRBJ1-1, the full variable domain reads EAGVTQFPSHSVIEKGQTVTLRCDPISGHDNLYWYRRVMGKEIKFLLHFVKESKQDESGMPNNRFLAERTGGTYSTLKVQPAELEDSGVYFCASSQGGLYRGETEAFFGQGTRLTVV.

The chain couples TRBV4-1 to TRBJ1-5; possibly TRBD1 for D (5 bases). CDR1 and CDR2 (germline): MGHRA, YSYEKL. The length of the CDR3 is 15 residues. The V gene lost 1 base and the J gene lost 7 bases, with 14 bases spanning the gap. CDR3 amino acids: CASSQVDSPAQPQHF. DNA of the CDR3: TGCGCCAGCAGCCAAGTTGACAGTCCGGCCCAGCCCCAGCATTTT.

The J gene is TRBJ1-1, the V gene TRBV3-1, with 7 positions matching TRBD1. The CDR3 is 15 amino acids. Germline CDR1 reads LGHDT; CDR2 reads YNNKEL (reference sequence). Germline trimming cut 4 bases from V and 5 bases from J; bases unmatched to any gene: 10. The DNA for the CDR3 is TGTGCCAGCAGCCCCGGGACAGCGTCTCGGACTGAAGCTTTCTTT. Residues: CASSPGTASRTEAFF.

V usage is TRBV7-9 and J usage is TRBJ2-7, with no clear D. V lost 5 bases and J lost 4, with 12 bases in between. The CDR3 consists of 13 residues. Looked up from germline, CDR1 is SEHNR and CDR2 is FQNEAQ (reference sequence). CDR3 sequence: CASSEGNKYEQYF. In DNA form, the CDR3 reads TGTGCCAGCAGCGAAGGTAACAAATACGAGCAGTACTTC.

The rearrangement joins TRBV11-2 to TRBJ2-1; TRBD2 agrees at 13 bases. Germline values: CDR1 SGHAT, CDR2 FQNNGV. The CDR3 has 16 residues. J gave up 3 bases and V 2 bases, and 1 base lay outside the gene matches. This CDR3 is CASSLRTSGGYNEQFF. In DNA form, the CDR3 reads TGTGCCAGCAGCTTAAGGACTAGCGGGGGCTACAATGAGCAGTTCTTC.